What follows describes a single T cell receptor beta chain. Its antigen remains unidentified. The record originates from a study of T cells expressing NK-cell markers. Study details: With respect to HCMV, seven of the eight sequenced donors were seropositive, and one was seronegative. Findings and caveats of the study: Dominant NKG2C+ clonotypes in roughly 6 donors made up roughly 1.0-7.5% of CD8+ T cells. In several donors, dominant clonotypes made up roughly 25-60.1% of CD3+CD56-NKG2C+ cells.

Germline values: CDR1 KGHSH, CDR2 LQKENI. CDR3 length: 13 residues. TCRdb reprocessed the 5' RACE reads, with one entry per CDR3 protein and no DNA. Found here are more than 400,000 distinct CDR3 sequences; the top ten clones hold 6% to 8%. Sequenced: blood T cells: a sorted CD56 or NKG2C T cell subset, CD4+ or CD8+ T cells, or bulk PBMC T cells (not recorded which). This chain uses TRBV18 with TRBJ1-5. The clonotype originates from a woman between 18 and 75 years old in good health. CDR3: CASGEQSDQPQHF.